This TCR beta chain appears in the sequencing data of a study of T cells in Graves' hyperthyroidism and ophthalmopathy. Study-wide context: It was at initial diagnosis, before any treatment, that peripheral blood was collected.

Amplified regions were TCR beta CDR3 sequences from RNA transcripts. TCR CDR3 underwent first-round RT-PCR with the HTBI primer set. TCRdb analysed the multiplex PCR reads with MiXCR anew, one entry per CDR3 protein. This sample carries 450,000 to 600,000 distinct CDR3 sequences, roughly 21% of them seen once, and the ten largest clones take 47%. Diagnosis relied on clinical symptoms, serum thyroxine and TRAb, thyroid ultrasound and orbital computed tomography. Source material for PBMCs was about 10 ml fresh peripheral blood. Study-wide points: Blood samples included most of the expanded thyroid clonotypes exceeding 0.001.

CDR1 and CDR2 (germline): MDHEN, SYDVKM. V was trimmed by 6 bases and J by 0 bases, leaving 21 bases between them. There are 18 residues in the CDR3. As concerns this clonotype: Its target is not known.

The chain employs TRBV28 and TRBJ2-4; no clear D gene. The receptor was derived from a man in his forties or fifties with Graves' ophthalmopathy. Sequencing was carried out using blood. The CDR3 nucleotides are TGTGCCAGCAGCCCAGCCCTTCTCCACTCTATAGCCAAAAACATTCAGTACTTC. Amino acids: CASSPALLHSIAKNIQYF.